The T cell receptor (beta chain) described here comes from a study of CXCR3-negative and CXCR3-positive naive CD8 T cells. This CDR3 contains 14 residues. Germline assignment: CDR1 SEHNR and CDR2 FQNEAQ (reference sequence). UMI-labeled 5' RACE yielded the TRB cDNA libraries. Reanalyzing the 5' RACE reads, TCRdb keeps one entry per CDR3 protein, without DNA. The table for this sample gives approximately 58,000 distinct CDR3 sequences. The sequenced sample was naive CXCR3- CD8+ T cells from blood. The subset was: CD45RO-CCR7+CD27+CD95- naive CD8+ T cells lacking CXCR3 (TNR3-). The chain couples TRBV7-9 to TRBJ2-7; without DNA, the TCRdb call of TRBD1 cannot be checked. This clonotype originated in a human donor in good health. Some clones in this sample may be carry-over from other donors' samples. CDR3 region: CASRSDRVIHEQYF.